This TCR beta chain was observed in a study of T cell responses to AZD1222 COVID-19 vaccine. The overall study: Whether given at about 4 or about 12 weeks, second doses were pooled.

Germline-derived CDR1 and CDR2 are SGHRS and YFSETQ. With V trimmed by 6 bases and J by 2 bases, 5 bases remained unmatched. This CDR3 has 14 residues. Repertoires were generated with immunoSEQ multiplex PCR, while TCRdb's copy carries only in-frame clones and drops some. Altogether 95,000 to 150,000 clones are present, approximately 86% being singletons, with the ten largest covering approximately 2.4%. Study results and caveats: Repertoire sampling happened only post peak T cell response. Only five or six individuals given AZD1222 were seropositive at baseline. Most donors were white British and more were female, and clonal diversity was possibly underestimated.

This clone has just one count. The target antigen is unknown. The V and J genes are TRBV5-1 and TRBJ1-2, with TRBD1 matching over 9 bases. The source of this sequence is an adult in good health. The sample here was peripheral blood, taken on day 0 of AZD1222 vaccination. CDR3 sequence reads: CASNPTGGNYGYTF. The DNA of the CDR3 is TGCGCCAGCAATCCGACAGGGGGAAACTATGGCTACACCTTC.